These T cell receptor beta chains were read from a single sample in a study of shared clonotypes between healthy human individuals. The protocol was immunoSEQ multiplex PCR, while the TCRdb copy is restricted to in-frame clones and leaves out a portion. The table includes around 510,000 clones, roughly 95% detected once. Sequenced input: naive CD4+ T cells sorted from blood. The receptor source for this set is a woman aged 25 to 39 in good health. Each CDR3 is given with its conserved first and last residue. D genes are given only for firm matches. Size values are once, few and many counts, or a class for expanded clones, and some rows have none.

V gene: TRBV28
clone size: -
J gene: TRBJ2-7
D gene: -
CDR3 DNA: TGTGCCAGCAGTTTGTGGCCTTACTACGAGCAGTACTTC
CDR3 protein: CASSLWPYYEQYF

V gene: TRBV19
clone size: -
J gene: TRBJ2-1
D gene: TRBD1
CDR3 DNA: TGTGCCAGTATAAGGACAGGGAAGGGCAATGAGCAGTTCTTC
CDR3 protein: CASIRTGKGNEQFF

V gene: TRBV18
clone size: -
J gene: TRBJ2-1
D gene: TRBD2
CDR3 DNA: TGTGCCAGCTCTAACCTCGGACTAGCGGTGGAGTACAATGAGCAGTTCTTC
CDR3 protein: CASSNLGLAVEYNEQFF

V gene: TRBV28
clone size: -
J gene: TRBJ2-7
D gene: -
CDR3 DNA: TGTGCCAGCAGCCTGCTCTACGAGCAGTACTTC
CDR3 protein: CASSLLYEQYF

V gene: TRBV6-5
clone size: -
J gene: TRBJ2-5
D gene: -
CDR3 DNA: TGTGCCAGCAGTTATAATCTAGGGACACATCAAGAGACCCAGTACTTC
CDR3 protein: CASSYNLGTHQETQYF

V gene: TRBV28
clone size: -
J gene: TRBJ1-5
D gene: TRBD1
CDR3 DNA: TGTGCCAGCAGACAGGGGGCGAGCAATCAGCCCCAGCATTTT
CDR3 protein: CASRQGASNQPQHF

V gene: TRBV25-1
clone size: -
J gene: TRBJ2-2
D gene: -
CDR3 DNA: TGTGCCAGCAGACCCATTACCGGGGAGCTGTTTTTT
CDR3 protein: CASRPITGELFF

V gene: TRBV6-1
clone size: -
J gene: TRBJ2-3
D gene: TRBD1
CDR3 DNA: TGTGCCAGCAGGGAACAGGGGCTTCCTCACCAGTATTTT
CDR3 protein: CASREQGLPHQYF

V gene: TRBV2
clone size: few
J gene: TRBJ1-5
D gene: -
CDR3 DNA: TGTGCCAGCAGTGGTAAGGGCAATCAGCCCCAGCATTTT
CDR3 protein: CASSGKGNQPQHF

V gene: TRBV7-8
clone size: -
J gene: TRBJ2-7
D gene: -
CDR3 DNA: TGTGCCAGCAGCTTAGGGCGCAGGGGAAAGTACGAGCAGTACTTC
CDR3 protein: CASSLGRRGKYEQYF